The 10 T cell receptor beta chains presented below share a single source sample, sequenced in a study of cytomegalovirus exposure and HLA in healthy donors (dated by TCRdb to 2017 to 2019). Libraries were built with the immunoSEQ multiplex PCR assay. TCRdb holds this immuneACCESS table with in-frame rearrangements only. Some clones are missing; in checked studies, unresolved V genes explain under half, and the rest has no known cause. The sample data list 150,000 to 250,000 clones, and 80% to 90% of these were observed just once. The ten largest make up 13% of the sample. The sample consisted of PBMCs. The receptors here all came from a woman under 40 in good health and CMV-seropositive.

The J gene is TRBJ1-3, the V gene TRBV29-1; 8 positions agree with TRBD1. The germline V gene encodes CDR1 SQVTM and CDR2 ANQGSEA. The J segment lost 0 bases and the V segment lost 3 bases, leaving 22 bases of the junction unmatched. The CDR3 length is 21 residues. The CDR3, as DNA: TGCAGCGTTGAGAAAACGAGACAGGGGTCCTCTCTCTTCAGCTCTGGAAACACCATATATTTT. Residues: CSVEKTRQGSSLFSSGNTIYF.

The V gene is TRBV6-1, the J gene TRBJ1-1, with 9 bases matching TRBD1. The CDR3 consists of 11 residues. V lost 7 bases, J lost 11 bases, and 5 bases stayed unmatched. Germline V CDR1 and CDR2: MNHNS, SASEGT. CDR3 residues: CASIGTGTAFF. CDR3 coding DNA: TGTGCCAGCATCGGGACAGGGACGGCTTTCTTT.

The chain combines TRBV6-5 with TRBJ2-3, with a weak D call TRBD2 (5 bases). V dropped 8 bases and J dropped 6 bases, with 9 bases sitting between them. The germline V gene has CDR1 MNHEY and CDR2 SVGAGI. CDR3 length equals 11 residues. The DNA for the CDR3 is TGTGCCAGCGTTTTAGCGGATACGCAGTATTTT. It is translated as CASVLADTQYF.

The chain has TRBV4-1 and TRBJ2-7; tentatively, D is TRBD1 (5 bases). Germline lookup yields CDR1 MGHRA and CDR2 YSYEKL. With 4 bases removed from V and 9 bases from J, the gap between germline ends came to 25 bases. The CDR3 has 16 residues. CDR3 sequence reads: CASSPEGVLPFGGQYF. The CDR3 nucleotides read TGCGCCAGCAGCCCCGAAGGGGTTCTCCCTTTTGGTGGGCAGTACTTC.

The rearrangement uses TRBV10-3 and TRBJ2-7; 7 positions agree with TRBD1. The CDR3 runs 14 residues. V lost 10 bases, J lost 3 bases, and 12 bases stayed unmatched. The germline V gene encodes CDR1 ENHRY and CDR2 SYGVKD. CDR3 region: CASTTDRDGYEQYF. DNA of the CDR3: TGTGCCAGCACGACAGACAGGGATGGCTACGAGCAGTACTTC.

V gene TRBV5-1 combines with J gene TRBJ2-3; D is undetermined. The germline V and J ends were trimmed by 6 bases and 0 bases, with 8 bases remaining between them. Germline values: CDR1 SGHRS, CDR2 YFSETQ. CDR3 length: 13 amino acids. DNA for the CDR3: TGCGCCAGCATCGACGGGAGCACAGATACGCAGTATTTT. Translated: CASIDGSTDTQYF.

V usage is TRBV5-1 and J usage is TRBJ2-3; 12 bases are a match to TRBD2. Germline values: CDR1 SGHRS, CDR2 YFSETQ. The ends lost 3 bases at V and 1 base at J; junction bases unmatched: 3. The CDR3 is 16 amino acids. For the CDR3, the DNA is TGCGCCAGCAGCTCGACTAGCGGGAGTGGCACAGATACGCAGTATTTT. This sequence encodes CASSSTSGSGTDTQYF.

This chain joins TRBV29-1 and TRBJ2-1; tentatively, D is TRBD2 (5 bases). The germline V gene encodes CDR1 SQVTM and CDR2 ANQGSEA. V lost 2 bases, J lost 2 bases, and 10 bases lay in between. CDR3 length: 14 amino acids. In nucleotides, the CDR3 is TGCAGCGTTGAATTGCCCGGGACCTACAATGAGCAGTTCTTC. It codes for CSVELPGTYNEQFF.

The chain recombines TRBV10-1 with TRBJ2-7; 8 nucleotides align to TRBD1. The CDR3 extends over 15 amino acids. In germline, CDR1 is WNHNN, CDR2 SYGVQD (reference sequence). V trimming: 6 bases; J trimming: 3 bases; junction bases outside the gene matches: 10. The CDR3 loop reads CASSQLRGQGYEQYF. The CDR3 DNA sequence: TGCGCCAGCAGCCAGCTGCGCGGACAGGGCTACGAGCAGTACTTC.

This rearrangement joins TRBV27 to TRBJ2-7, with 7 bases that match TRBD2. Trimming took 3 bases from V and 6 from J; bases not matched to a gene: 5. Germline V gene lookup returns CDR1 MNHEY and CDR2 SMNVEV (reference sequence). The CDR3 consists of 13 residues. The CDR3 DNA reads as TGTGCCAGCAGTTTTGGACTAGTGGGCGAGCAGTACTTC. Protein sequence: CASSFGLVGEQYF.